A single sample is the source of the 21 T cell receptor beta chains below, sequenced in a study of patients and donors after allogeneic stem cell transplantation. TCRdb re-derived calls from the RT-PCR reads in MiXCR, one entry per CDR3 protein. The sample has roughly 190,000 distinct CDR3 sequences; about 40% are singletons. The specimen was blood, either unsorted or a sorted T cell fraction (not recorded which). All receptors derive from a human donor who was either an allogeneic HSCT recipient or a stem cell or donor lymphocyte infusion donor (not recorded which). It is not recorded whose cells these are; they may come from a transplant donor.

V usage is TRBV4-3 and J usage is TRBJ2-3; D not resolved. Germline V gene lookup returns CDR1 LGHNA and CDR2 YSLEER. This CDR3 is 13 amino acids long. V was trimmed by 4 bases and J by 5 bases, leaving 10 bases between them. CDR3 in DNA: TGCGCCAGCAGCCCAACTGGTCTAGATACGCAGTATTTT. Its translation is CASSPTGLDTQYF.

This clonotype was found once. This chain connects TRBV4-3 to TRBJ2-3; D gene unclear. Trimming pared 1 base from V and 1 base from J, leaving 18 bases between. The CDR3 consists of 18 residues. CDR1 is LGHNA and CDR2 is YSLEER in the germline V gene. DNA of the CDR3: TGCGCCAGCAGCCAAGTCCGTCACCCCATTTATCGCACAGATACGCAGTATTTT. Protein product: CASSQVRHPIYRTDTQYF.

The chain uses TRBV28 and TRBJ2-7, with 10 bases aligning to TRBD2. J gave up 2 bases and V 8 bases, and 3 bases lay outside the gene matches. Per the germline V gene, CDR1 is MDHEN and CDR2 is SYDVKM. The length of the CDR3 is 13 residues. Here the CDR3 reads CASSGLAPYEQYF. CDR3 nucleotides: TGTGCCAGCTCGGGACTAGCGCCCTACGAGCAGTACTTC.

The chain couples TRBV7-9 to TRBJ2-1, with D possibly being TRBD1 or TRBD2 (7 bases each). V was cut by 7 bases and J by 14 bases, with 15 bases left in between. The CDR3 totals 11 residues. In germline, CDR1 is SEHNR, CDR2 FQNEAQ (reference sequence). In DNA form, the CDR3 reads TGTGCCAGCAACCAGGGGGGGGAGAAGTTCTTC. It specifies CASNQGGEKFF.

This clonotype was seen a handful of times. J is TRBJ2-5 and V is TRBV18, with 9 nucleotides matching TRBD2. With 0 bases clipped from V and 4 bases from J, the junction kept 12 bases outside the gene matches. The germline gives CDR1 KGHSH, CDR2 LQKENI. The CDR3 has 18 amino acids. The CDR3 coding sequence is TGTGCCAGCTCACCACCTGGGGCAAGCGGGAGGTCGTCAGAGACCCAGTACTTC. It codes for CASSPPGASGRSSETQYF.

The chain combines TRBV20-1 with TRBJ2-1; TRBD2 aligns across 8 bases. J gave up 8 bases and V 6 bases, and 12 bases lay outside the gene matches. The CDR3 is 14 residues long. Germline CDR1 DFQATT, CDR2 SNEGSKA (reference sequence). The DNA for the CDR3 is TGCAGTGCCATCGGGACTAGATCCCGAGATGAGCAGTTCTTC. Translation: CSAIGTRSRDEQFF.

The chain uses TRBV5-5 and TRBJ2-1; no clear D. V lost 2 bases and J 10 bases, leaving 13 bases between the germline ends. This CDR3 contains 13 residues. Germline CDR1 SGHKS, CDR2 YYEKEE (reference sequence). In nucleotides, the CDR3 is TGTGCCAGCAGCTTAAGAGGCCCCGGAGAGCAGTTCTTC. This translates into CASSLRGPGEQFF.

The chain recombines TRBV29-1 with TRBJ1-1; no firm D call. The CDR3 loop spans 16 amino acids. Germline loops: CDR1 SQVTM, CDR2 ANQGSEA. Trimming took off 0 bases at V and 4 bases at J, with 18 bases between the two ends. This chain's CDR3 is CSVEEGRLRVSTEAFF. CDR3 nucleotide sequence: TGCAGCGTTGAAGAGGGTAGGCTGAGGGTTAGCACTGAAGCTTTCTTT.

This clonotype appeared many times. This chain joins TRBV5-1 and TRBJ1-1; 9 bases fit TRBD1. The CDR3 extends over 17 amino acids. Trimming cost V 0 bases and J 4 bases; bases outside gene matches: 10. Germline values: CDR1 SGHRS, CDR2 YFSETQ. Here the CDR3 DNA reads TGCGCCAGCAGCTTGGTACAGGGGGCGAGAGTAAGCACTGAAGCTTTCTTT. Translation gives CASSLVQGARVSTEAFF.

CDR3 DNA: TGTGCCAGCAGCCAAGAAGACAGGGTTGACACTGAAGCTTTCTTT. This gives the protein CASSQEDRVDTEAFF. This sequence joins TRBV3-1 and TRBJ1-1; TRBD1 aligns across 7 bases. Germline CDR1 reads LGHDT; CDR2 reads YNNKEL (reference sequence). The CDR3 extends over 15 amino acids. The trim removed 0 bases at V and 3 bases at J, leaving 4 bases unmatched.

This rearrangement joins TRBV12-3 or TRBV12-4 to TRBJ1-5; 10 nucleotides match TRBD1. The CDR3 sequence is 17 residues long. V lost 5 bases to trimming and J lost 1 base; unmatched junction nucleotides: 8. The DNA of the CDR3 is TGTGCCAGCAGTCTAATTACGGGACAGGGGAGCAATCAGCCCCAGCATTTT. Its translation: CASSLITGQGSNQPQHF.

The rearrangement uses TRBV29-1 and TRBJ1-3; the D is unclear. This CDR3 region has 13 residues. V lost 5 bases to trimming and J lost 3 bases, with 11 bases between them. The V gene's germline CDR1 is SQVTM and CDR2 ANQGSEA. CDR3 nucleotide sequence: TGCAGCGTTCTTACCTCCGGTGGAAACACCATATATTTT. It encodes CSVLTSGGNTIYF. The full variable domain, rest sourced from reference TRBV29-1 and TRBJ1-3, is SAVISQKPSRDICQRGTSLTIQCQVDSQVTMMFWYRQQPGQSLTLIATANQGSEATYESGFVIDKFPISRPNLTFSTLTVSNMSPEDSSIYLCSVLTSGGNTIYFGEGSWLTVV.

The chain joins TRBV9 to TRBJ2-5; the D is unclear. The CDR3 is 13 amino acids. CDR1 SGDLS and CDR2 YYNGEE come from the germline V gene. Trimming pared 0 bases from V and 5 bases from J, leaving 8 bases between. The CDR3: CASSVATAETQYF. The DNA for the CDR3 is TGTGCCAGCAGCGTAGCTACGGCGGAGACCCAGTACTTC.

This clonotype was seen a few times. The chain joins TRBV12-3 or TRBV12-4 to TRBJ2-1; D remains unclear. The CDR3 covers 11 residues. Trimming took off 3 bases at V and 10 bases at J, with 7 bases between the two ends. The CDR3 DNA reads TGTGCCAGCAGTTTGTCAGCGGAGCAGTTCTTC. Translated, it gives CASSLSAEQFF.

The J gene is TRBJ2-7, the V gene TRBV7-9; a possible D gene is TRBD2 (6 bases). This CDR3 comprises 15 residues. V lost 3 bases and J 3 bases, leaving 15 bases between the germline ends. Germline CDR1 reads SEHNR; CDR2 reads FQNEAQ (reference sequence). The CDR3 here is CASSFIPGLFYEQYF. CDR3 bases: TGTGCCAGCAGCTTCATACCGGGACTGTTCTACGAGCAGTACTTC.

The V call is TRBV7-2, the J call TRBJ1-2, with D uncertain. This CDR3 has 15 amino acids. The V gene lost 0 bases and the J gene lost 4 bases, with 12 bases spanning the gap. CDR1 and CDR2 (germline): SGHTA, FQGNSA. Written as DNA, the CDR3 is TGTGCCAGCAGCTTAGCAGGCCTCTCGGGCTATGGCTACACCTTC. Translating it yields CASSLAGLSGYGYTF.

This clonotype was found a few times. The chain recombines TRBV7-2 with TRBJ1-1; TRBD1 might be the D (6 bases). CDR1 and CDR2 from the germline V gene are SGHTA and FQGNSA. The CDR3 runs to 14 residues. With 5 bases removed from V and 6 bases from J, the gap between germline ends came to 16 bases. CDR3 nucleotide sequence: TGTGCCAGCAGCATCGCCAGGGGAAGATCTGAAGCTTTCTTT. Amino acids: CASSIARGRSEAFF.

This clonotype has just a few counts. The chain is built from TRBV28 and TRBJ1-2; D is possibly TRBD1 (5 bases). This CDR3 contains 15 residues. Germline V gene data show CDR1 as MDHEN and CDR2 as SYDVKM. Trimming shortened V by 5 bases and J by 4 bases, and 17 bases separated the two germline ends. The CDR3 DNA reads as TGTGCCAGCAGTGCCCCACCGGGACGGACCTATGGCTACACCTTC. Protein product: CASSAPPGRTYGYTF.

The rearrangement links TRBV29-1 to TRBJ1-2; a possible D gene is TRBD1 (5 bases). The CDR3 has 12 residues. Trimming removed 7 bases at V and 2 bases at J, with 11 bases between. CDR1 is SQVTM and CDR2 is ANQGSEA in the germline V gene. The CDR3 region has the DNA TGCAGCGCATGGGGGAGGAACTATGGCTACACCTTC. It yields the protein CSAWGRNYGYTF. Full variable domain (rest looked up from reference TRBV29-1 and TRBJ1-2): SAVISQKPSRDICQRGTSLTIQCQVDSQVTMMFWYRQQPGQSLTLIATANQGSEATYESGFVIDKFPISRPNLTFSTLTVSNMSPEDSSIYLCSAWGRNYGYTFGSGTRLTVV.

The V call is TRBV28, the J call TRBJ2-1; 8 bases fit TRBD2. The CDR3 totals 18 residues. V trimming: 6 bases; J trimming: 2 bases; junction bases outside the gene matches: 15. Germline V gives CDR1 MDHEN, CDR2 SYDVKM. The CDR3 DNA follows: TGTGCCAGCAGCATTCCCTCCTTCGCGGGAGGTCCCTACAATGAGCAGTTCTTC. It translates to CASSIPSFAGGPYNEQFF.

The chain combines TRBV27 with TRBJ2-3, with D possibly matching TRBD2 (5 bases). There are 14 residues in the CDR3. Germline lookup yields CDR1 MNHEY and CDR2 SMNVEV (reference sequence). The V end lost 4 bases, the J end lost 0 bases, and 8 bases lay between the germline ends. CDR3 coding DNA: TGTGCCAGCAGTTGGCTAGCTAGCACAGATACGCAGTATTTT. It encodes CASSWLASTDTQYF.